The 8 T cell receptor beta chains listed next were all sequenced from one sample in a study of T-cell memory formation after mild COVID-19. One entry per CDR3 protein, called by TCRdb with MiXCR from the 5' RACE reads. Of over 45,000 distinct CDR3 sequences listed, over 8.5% are singletons. Input material: PBMCs or a T cell subset sorted from them (not recorded which). The receptors stem from an adult woman who had mild COVID-19 (a few samples of this study predate the infection). Cell type and time point are not known.

This clonotype was seen many times. The chain has TRBV18 and TRBJ2-7; 7 bases are shared with TRBD2. After removal of 6 bases from V and 2 bases from J, the junction contained 13 bases not matched to a gene. The CDR3 totals 16 residues. The germline gives CDR1 KGHSH, CDR2 LQKENI. The CDR3 spells CASSPPLARRAYEQYF. As DNA, the CDR3 is TGTGCCAGCTCGCCCCCACTAGCGCGGCGCGCCTACGAGCAGTACTTC.

The sample holds many counts of this clonotype. The genes are TRBV20-1 and TRBJ2-1; TRBD2 might be the D (6 bases). The CDR3 totals 16 residues. V was clipped by 6 bases and J by 7 bases, with 25 bases between them. Germline CDR1 DFQATT, CDR2 SNEGSKA (reference sequence). CDR3 in amino acids: CSAAGIRGVPGNEQFF. The CDR3 DNA sequence: TGCAGTGCGGCAGGGATTCGCGGGGTGCCTGGGAATGAGCAGTTCTTC.

The sample holds a few counts of this clonotype. The chain couples TRBV29-1 to TRBJ1-2, with 8 positions matching TRBD1. With V trimmed by 6 bases and J by 8 bases, 14 bases remained unmatched. The CDR3 consists of 14 residues. Germline CDR1 is SQVTM and CDR2 is ANQGSEA. CDR3 sequence: CSVLQGGQGLGYTF. In DNA, the CDR3 is TGCAGCGTCCTACAGGGGGGCCAGGGCCTAGGCTACACCTTC.

This clonotype was counted many times. The V and J genes are TRBV19 and TRBJ2-6, with D possibly called TRBD1 or TRBD2 (5 bases each). With 3 bases removed from V and 4 bases from J, the gap between germline ends came to 7 bases. CDR3 length: 14 residues. CDR1 and CDR2 (germline): LNHDA, SQIVND (reference sequence). As DNA, the CDR3 is TGTGCCAGTAGTATGGGGGACGGGGCCAACGTCCTGACTTTC. Protein product: CASSMGDGANVLTF.

The CDR3 region has the DNA TGCGCCAGCAGCCTCCGTCCCGGGGTCGCCTACGAGCAGTACTTC. Translation: CASSLRPGVAYEQYF. The chain employs TRBV4-1 and TRBJ2-7; D is perhaps TRBD2 (5 bases). V gave up 4 bases and J gave up 2 bases, with 15 bases separating them. Germline V CDR1 and CDR2: MGHRA, YSYEKL. The CDR3 extends over 15 amino acids.

V and J are TRBV20-1 and TRBJ2-1; a possible D gene is TRBD2 (6 bases). Germline V lookup: CDR1 DFQATT, CDR2 SNEGSKA (reference sequence). V lost 6 bases to trimming and J lost 8 bases, with 20 bases between them. The CDR3 extends over 14 amino acids. CDR3 loop: CSATFGLARYEQFF. DNA for the CDR3: TGCAGTGCGACCTTCGGGCTAGCGAGGTATGAGCAGTTCTTC.

This rearrangement joins TRBV14 to TRBJ1-1, with TRBD1 matching over 8 bases. CDR1 is SGHDN and CDR2 is FVKESK in the germline V gene. The CDR3 sequence is 16 residues long. After removal of 5 bases from V and 3 bases from J, the junction contained 11 bases not matched to a gene. As DNA, the CDR3 is TGTGCCAGCAGCGCACGGACAGGGAATGTGTACACTGAAGCTTTCTTT. Its protein product is CASSARTGNVYTEAFF.

The rearrangement uses TRBV11-3 and TRBJ2-7; unclear D gene. V lost 1 base, J lost 0 bases, and 7 bases lay in between. The CDR3 contains 14 residues. Germline lookup yields CDR1 SGHNT and CDR2 YENEEA. This chain's CDR3 is CASSLGRASYEQYF. Written as DNA, the CDR3 is TGTGCCAGCAGCTTAGGAAGGGCCTCCTACGAGCAGTACTTC.